The clone carrying this TCR beta chain was counted once. The table came from immunoSEQ multiplex PCR; TCRdb's copy has only in-frame clones and leaves some out. Counted here are tens of thousands of clones, 88% occurring once; the ten biggest clones make up about 9.8%. This CDR3 region has 16 residues. With 6 bases clipped from V and 0 bases from J, the junction kept 6 bases outside the gene matches. From germline, CDR1 is MNHEY and CDR2 SVGEGT. The entry originates in a study of blood T cell repertoires in COVID-19. V usage is TRBV6-2 or TRBV6-3 and J usage is TRBJ1-1; 11 bases line up with TRBD1. The sequencing input was peripheral blood. The TCR sequence derives from a human donor in a cohort sampled during active COVID-19. CDR3 loop: CASSRDRGNVNTEAFF. The CDR3 bases are TGTGCCAGCAGCCGGGACAGGGGGAATGTGAACACTGAAGCTTTCTTT.